These T cell receptor beta chains were read from a single sample in a study of T cell responses to AZD1222 COVID-19 vaccine. The protocol was immunoSEQ multiplex PCR, while the TCRdb copy is restricted to in-frame clones and leaves out a portion. The repertoire holds some 120,000 clones, with 80% to 95% as singletons. The sample in question was peripheral blood, obtained on day 0 of AZD1222 vaccination. The receptor source for this set is an adult in good health. Both conserved end residues are part of each CDR3. A D gene is named only where the DNA matches it firmly. The size entry is marked missing in some rows and otherwise reads once, few, many or a size class.

V: TRBV3-1/TRBV3-2
J: TRBJ2-1
size: once
D: TRBD2
CDR3: CASSQGHSGSNEQFF
DNA: TGTGCCAGCAGCCAAGGGCATAGCGGGAGCAATGAGCAGTTCTTC

V: TRBV5-1
J: TRBJ1-1
size: once
D: NA
CDR3: CASSPRGLYELNTEAFF
DNA: TGCGCCAGCAGCCCCCGTGGGCTCTACGAGTTGAACACTGAAGCTTTCTTT

V: TRBV18
J: TRBJ1-1
size: few
D: NA
CDR3: CASSREGLGTEAFF
DNA: TGTGCCAGCTCACGTGAGGGGCTTGGCACTGAAGCTTTCTTT

V: TRBV2
J: TRBJ2-2
size: NA
D: TRBD2
CDR3: CASSELAGGTGELFF
DNA: TGTGCCAGCAGTGAACTAGCGGGAGGTACCGGGGAGCTGTTTTTT

V: TRBV15
J: TRBJ2-7
size: NA
D: TRBD1
CDR3: CATSSGQGRDEQYF
DNA: TGTGCCACCAGCAGTGGACAGGGTCGGGACGAGCAGTACTTC

V: TRBV13
J: TRBJ2-7
size: NA
D: NA
CDR3: CASSLGRQDYEQYF
DNA: TGTGCCAGCAGCTTAGGGCGACAGGACTACGAGCAGTACTTC

V: TRBV7-2
J: TRBJ2-7
size: few
D: NA
CDR3: CASSLVGYEQYF
DNA: TGTGCCAGCAGCTTAGTGGGATACGAGCAGTACTTC

V: TRBV4-1
J: TRBJ1-2
size: NA
D: NA
CDR3: CASSQGKDYGYTF
DNA: TGCGCCAGCAGCCAGGGGAAGGACTATGGCTACACCTTC

V: TRBV5-1
J: TRBJ1-3
size: NA
D: NA
CDR3: CASSLTWGSSGNTIYF
DNA: TGCGCCAGCAGCTTGACTTGGGGAAGCTCTGGAAACACCATATATTTT

V: TRBV19
J: TRBJ1-3
size: NA
D: NA
CDR3: CASSIETAGNTIYF
DNA: TGTGCCAGTAGTATTGAGACGGCGGGAAACACCATATATTTT

V: TRBV19
J: TRBJ1-5
size: NA
D: TRBD1
CDR3: CASSAEQGAWQPQHF
DNA: TGTGCCAGTAGTGCCGAACAGGGGGCTTGGCAGCCCCAGCATTTT